This entry is about one T cell receptor beta chain. The antigen is not known. The data belong to a study of human thymus T cells. The thymus was resected at corrective cardiac surgery. Donor material was obtained from healthy Finnish infants undergoing corrective surgery for congenital heart defects. Assay used: immunoSEQ multiplex PCR; TCRdb lists only in-frame clones, some missing. Of some 130,000 clones in the sample, around 94% are singletons; the top ten hold 0.02% to 0.03%. The CDR3 length is 15 residues. Germline V gene sequence: CDR1 LNHDA, CDR2 SQIVND (reference sequence). Trimming removed 3 bases from V and 4 bases from J, with 14 bases in between. Study results and caveats: Thymic and blood repertoires appeared to carry a bias in their V and J gene usage. Unrelated individuals had highly overlapping thymic repertoires, as reported in related research.

This TCR was sampled from a boy in the first two years of life with a congenital heart defect but otherwise immunologically healthy. The sample consisted of thymus tissue. The V gene is TRBV19, the J gene TRBJ2-3, with D possibly called TRBD1 or TRBD2 (6 bases each). CDR3 amino acids: CASSMGGPAADTQYF. As DNA, the CDR3 is TGTGCCAGTAGTATGGGGGGCCCTGCGGCAGATACGCAGTATTTT.